The present T cell receptor (beta chain) was sequenced within a study of monozygotic twins with inflammatory bowel disease. Study conclusions and caveats: Diversity of TCRbeta measured by inverse Simpson was lower in IBD patients than in healthy co-twins. The authors could not tell different T cell subtypes apart. Lower sharing of clonotypes with other individuals was seen in IBD patients than in healthy twins. This was most marked in patients showing signs of disease activity.

Every sample had its cDNA made across eight separate reactions. TCRdb reanalyzed the 5' RACE reads, giving one entry per CDR3 protein sequence and no DNA. Recorded for this sample: 400,000 to 500,000 distinct CDR3 sequences. With regard to this clonotype: Antigen: not known.

Germline values: CDR1 LGHNA, CDR2 YNFKEQ. CDR3 length equals 15 residues. V is TRBV4-2 and J is TRBJ1-1; absent DNA, TCRdb's TRBD1 call cannot be checked. The sequenced sample consisted of blood. The clonotype comes from a human donor with ulcerative colitis or Crohn's disease, or a healthy co-twin of an affected twin (not recorded which). The CDR3 spells CASSQVTGLNTEAFF.